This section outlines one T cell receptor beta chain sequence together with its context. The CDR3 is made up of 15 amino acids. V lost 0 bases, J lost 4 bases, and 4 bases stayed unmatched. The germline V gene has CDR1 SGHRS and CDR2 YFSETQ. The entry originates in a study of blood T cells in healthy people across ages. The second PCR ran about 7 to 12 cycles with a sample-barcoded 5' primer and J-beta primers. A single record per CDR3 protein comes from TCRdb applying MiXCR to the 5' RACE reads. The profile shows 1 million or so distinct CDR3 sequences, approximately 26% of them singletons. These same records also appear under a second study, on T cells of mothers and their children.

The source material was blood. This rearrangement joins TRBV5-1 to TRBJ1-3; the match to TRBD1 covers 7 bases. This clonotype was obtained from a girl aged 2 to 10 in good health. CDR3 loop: CASSLEGGRGNTIYF. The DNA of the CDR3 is TGCGCCAGCAGCTTGGAAGGGGGCAGAGGAAACACCATATATTTT. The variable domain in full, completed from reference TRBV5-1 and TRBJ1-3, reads KAGVTQTPRYLIKTRGQQVTLSCSPISGHRSVSWYQQTPGQGLQFLFEYFSETQRNKGNFPGRFSGRQFSNSRSEMNVSTLELGDSALYLCASSLEGGRGNTIYFGEGSWLTVV.